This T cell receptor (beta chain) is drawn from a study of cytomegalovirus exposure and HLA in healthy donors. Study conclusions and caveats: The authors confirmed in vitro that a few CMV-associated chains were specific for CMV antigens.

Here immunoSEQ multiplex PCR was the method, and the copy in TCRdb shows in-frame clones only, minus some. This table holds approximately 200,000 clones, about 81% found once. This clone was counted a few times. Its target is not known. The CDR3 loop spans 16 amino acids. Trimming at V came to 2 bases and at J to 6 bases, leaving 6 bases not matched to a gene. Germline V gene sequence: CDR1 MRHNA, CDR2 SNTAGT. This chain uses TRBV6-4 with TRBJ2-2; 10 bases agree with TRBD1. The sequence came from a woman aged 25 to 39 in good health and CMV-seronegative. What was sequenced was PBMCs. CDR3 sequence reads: CASSDGGQGIPGELFF. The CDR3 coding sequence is TGTGCCAGCAGTGACGGGGGACAGGGGATCCCCGGGGAGCTGTTTTTT.